One T cell receptor beta chain is described in this entry. Data came from immunoSEQ multiplex PCR; TCRdb stores just in-frame clones and leaves some out. Counted here are 450,000 or so clones, about 90% occurring once; the ten biggest clones make up approximately 0.55%. This record comes from a study of blood T cell repertoires in COVID-19. The CDR3 extends over 20 amino acids. J is TRBJ1-5 and V is TRBV21-1; the tabulated D call, TRBD1, remains unverified against the DNA. TRBV21-1 is recorded as a pseudogene. Sequencing input: PBMCs or T cells enriched from blood (not recorded which). This receptor was obtained from a man aged 18-30 years who had recovered from COVID-19. The CDR3 DNA follows: TGTGCCAGCAGCAAACCCCAAGACAGGTACGTTTTGGATGGCAATCAGCCCCAGCATTTT. This codes for CASSKPQDRYVLDGNQPQHF.